A single sample is the source of the 7 T cell receptor beta chains below, sequenced in a study of blood T cell repertoires in COVID-19. The protocol was immunoSEQ multiplex PCR, while the TCRdb copy is restricted to in-frame clones and leaves out a portion. Of 140,000 or so clones listed, about four fifths are singletons. Material for sequencing was peripheral blood. These TCRs come from a human donor in a cohort sampled during active COVID-19.

The chain links TRBV2 to TRBJ1-2; TRBD1 is a possible D gene (5 bases). V was pared by 2 bases and J by 6 bases, with 7 bases between. This CDR3 has 12 amino acids. The germline CDR1 and CDR2 sequences are SNHLY and FYNNEI. Written as DNA, the CDR3 is TGTGCCAGCAGTGAAACCAGGGATGGCTACACCTTC. Amino acid sequence: CASSETRDGYTF.

This clone was recorded once. The chain employs TRBV28 and TRBJ2-7; 7 positions match TRBD2. V lost 7 bases, J lost 1 base, and 10 bases stayed unmatched. Germline-derived CDR1 and CDR2 are MDHEN and SYDVKM. This CDR3 comprises 15 residues. The CDR3 DNA is TGTGCCAGCACCCCGCTCGGGCGGGAGTCCTACGAGCAGTACTTC. Its translation: CASTPLGRESYEQYF.

The rearrangement links TRBV5-8 to TRBJ2-7; 7 nucleotides align to TRBD2. Germline-derived CDR1 and CDR2 are SGHTS and YDEGEE. Trimming cost V 3 bases and J 1 base; bases outside gene matches: 16. This CDR3 comprises 18 residues. The CDR3 coding sequence is TGTGCCAGCAGCTGGGAATTCGGAACCACGGGGGGATCCTACGAGCAGTACTTC. As protein: CASSWEFGTTGGSYEQYF.

The table lists this clone with a count of one. The rearrangement joins TRBV5-1 to TRBJ2-5; TRBD2 might be the D (5 bases). Trimming removed 2 bases at V and 5 bases at J, with 16 bases between. Looked up from germline, CDR1 is SGHRS and CDR2 is YFSETQ. CDR3 size: 15 residues. The CDR3 reads CASSFQLAVGETQYF. The CDR3 nucleotides read TGCGCCAGCAGCTTCCAGCTAGCTGTTGGGGAGACCCAGTACTTC.

The CDR3 sequence is CASSQEIRGVGEQFF. The CDR3 DNA reads as TGCGCCAGCAGCCAAGAGATCAGGGGGGTTGGTGAGCAGTTCTTC. The V call is TRBV4-3, the J call TRBJ2-1, with D possibly being TRBD1 (7 bases). This CDR3 has 15 residues. Trimming pared 0 bases from V and 9 bases from J, leaving 15 bases between. Germline V CDR1 and CDR2: LGHNA, YSLEER.

The CDR3 reads CASSLGGVSYNEQFF. The CDR3 nucleotides read TGTGCCAGCAGCCTGGGGGGGGTCTCCTACAATGAGCAGTTCTTC. The V call is TRBV7-2, the J call TRBJ2-1; 7 nucleotides agree with TRBD2. The ends lost 5 bases at V and 0 bases at J; junction bases unmatched: 4. Looked up from germline, CDR1 is SGHTA and CDR2 is FQGNSA. The CDR3 contains 15 residues.

This clone was counted once. The chain has TRBV28 and TRBJ2-7; perhaps TRBD1 as D (5 bases). The CDR3 runs to 11 residues. CDR1 and CDR2 (germline): MDHEN, SYDVKM. Trimming removed 8 bases at V and 2 bases at J, with 7 bases between. The CDR3 nucleotides are TGTGCCAGCGGACACCCCTACGAGCAGTACTTC. As protein: CASGHPYEQYF.